This T cell receptor beta chain originates from a study of patients and donors after allogeneic stem cell transplantation. The CDR3 length is 15 residues. From germline, CDR1 is MGHRA and CDR2 YSYEKL. Trimming took 0 bases from V and 0 from J; bases not matched to a gene: 2. TCRdb re-analysed the RT-PCR reads in MiXCR, keeping a single row per CDR3 protein. The sample includes 400,000 to 450,000 distinct CDR3 sequences, about a sixth seen only once; the top ten take less than 8%. The chain carries TRBV4-1 and TRBJ2-7; 7 bases are a match to TRBD1. This clonotype was sampled from a human donor who was either an allogeneic HSCT recipient or a stem cell or donor lymphocyte infusion donor (not recorded which). It is not recorded whose cells these are; they may come from a transplant donor. The sequencing input was blood, either unsorted or a sorted T cell fraction (not recorded which). CDR3 nucleotide sequence: TGCGCCAGCAGCCAAGATCGGGACAGCTCCTACGAGCAGTACTTC. Its protein is CASSQDRDSSYEQYF.